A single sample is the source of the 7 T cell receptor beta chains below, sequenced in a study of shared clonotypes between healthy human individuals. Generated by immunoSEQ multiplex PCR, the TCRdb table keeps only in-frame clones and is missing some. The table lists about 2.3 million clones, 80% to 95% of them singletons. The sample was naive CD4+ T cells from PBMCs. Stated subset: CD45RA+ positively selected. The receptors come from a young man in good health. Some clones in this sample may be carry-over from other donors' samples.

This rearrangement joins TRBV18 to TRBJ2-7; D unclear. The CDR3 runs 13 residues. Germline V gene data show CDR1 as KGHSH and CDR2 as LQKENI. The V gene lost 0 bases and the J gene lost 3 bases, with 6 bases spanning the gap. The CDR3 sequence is CASSPPAVYEQYF. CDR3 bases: TGTGCCAGCTCACCACCGGCAGTCTACGAGCAGTACTTC.

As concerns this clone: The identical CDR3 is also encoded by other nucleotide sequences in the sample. CDR3 sequence (DNA): TGTGCCAGCAGTTACACCAGCACAGATACGCAGTATTTT. Amino acids: CASSYTSTDTQYF. This chain uses TRBV6-5 with TRBJ2-3; D is unclear. The CDR3 has 13 residues. V lost 2 bases to trimming and J lost 0 bases, with 3 bases between them. The germline V gene encodes CDR1 MNHEY and CDR2 SVGAGI.

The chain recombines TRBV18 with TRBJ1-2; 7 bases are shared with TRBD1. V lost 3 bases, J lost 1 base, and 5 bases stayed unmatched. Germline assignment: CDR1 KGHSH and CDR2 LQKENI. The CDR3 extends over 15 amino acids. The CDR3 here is CASSPARGDNYGYTF. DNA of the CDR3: TGTGCCAGCTCACCGGCCAGGGGGGATAACTATGGCTACACCTTC.

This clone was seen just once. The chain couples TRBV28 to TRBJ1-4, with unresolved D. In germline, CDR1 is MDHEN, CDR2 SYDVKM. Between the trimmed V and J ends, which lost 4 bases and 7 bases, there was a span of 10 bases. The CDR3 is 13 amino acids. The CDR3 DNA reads TGTGCCAGCAGTTCAGGTTTAGGTGAAAAACTGTTTTTT. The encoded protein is CASSSGLGEKLFF.

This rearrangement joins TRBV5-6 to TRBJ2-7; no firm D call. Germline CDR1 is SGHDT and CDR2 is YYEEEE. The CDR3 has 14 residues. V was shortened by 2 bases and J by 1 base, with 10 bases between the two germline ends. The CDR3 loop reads CASSFGQRSYEQYF. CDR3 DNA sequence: TGTGCCAGCAGCTTCGGGCAGCGATCCTACGAGCAGTACTTC.

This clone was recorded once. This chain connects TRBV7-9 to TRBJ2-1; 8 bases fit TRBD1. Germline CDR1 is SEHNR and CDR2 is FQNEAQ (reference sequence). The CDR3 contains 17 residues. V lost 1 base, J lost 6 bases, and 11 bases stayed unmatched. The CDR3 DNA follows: TGTGCCAGCAGCTTAGATCCAGGGGGCTGGTTTAGCAATGAGCAGTTCTTC. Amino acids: CASSLDPGGWFSNEQFF.

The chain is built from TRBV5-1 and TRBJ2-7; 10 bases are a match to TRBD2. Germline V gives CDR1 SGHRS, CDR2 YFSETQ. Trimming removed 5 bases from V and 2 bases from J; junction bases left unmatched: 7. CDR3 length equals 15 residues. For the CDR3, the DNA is TGCGCCAGCAGTACACTAGCGGGGAGGACCTACGAGCAGTACTTC. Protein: CASSTLAGRTYEQYF.